The clone carrying this T cell receptor beta chain was counted between two and nine times. The record originates from a study of T cells in Graves' hyperthyroidism and ophthalmopathy. Amplification yielded TCR beta CDR3 regions, with RNA transcripts as the source. Initially, a first-round RT-PCR of the TCR CDR3 employed the HTBI primer set. TCRdb passed the multiplex PCR reads through MiXCR, listing each CDR3 protein once. The data contain roughly 600,000 distinct CDR3 sequences, around 13% of them seen just once; the ten biggest clones take up 9.5% to 15%. The TCR sequence derives from a woman in her fifties or sixties with Graves' ophthalmopathy. The sample consisted of blood.

Here the CDR3 reads CASSIVGDSGYEQFF. DNA for the CDR3: TGTGCCAGTAGTATAGTGGGGGATTCGGGCTATGAGCAGTTCTTC. The chain recombines TRBV19 with TRBJ2-1; D possibly uses TRBD1 or TRBD2 (5 bases each). The CDR3 consists of 15 residues. Deletions cut 1 base from V and 8 bases from J, with 15 bases between. Germline CDR1 is LNHDA and CDR2 is SQIVND (reference sequence).